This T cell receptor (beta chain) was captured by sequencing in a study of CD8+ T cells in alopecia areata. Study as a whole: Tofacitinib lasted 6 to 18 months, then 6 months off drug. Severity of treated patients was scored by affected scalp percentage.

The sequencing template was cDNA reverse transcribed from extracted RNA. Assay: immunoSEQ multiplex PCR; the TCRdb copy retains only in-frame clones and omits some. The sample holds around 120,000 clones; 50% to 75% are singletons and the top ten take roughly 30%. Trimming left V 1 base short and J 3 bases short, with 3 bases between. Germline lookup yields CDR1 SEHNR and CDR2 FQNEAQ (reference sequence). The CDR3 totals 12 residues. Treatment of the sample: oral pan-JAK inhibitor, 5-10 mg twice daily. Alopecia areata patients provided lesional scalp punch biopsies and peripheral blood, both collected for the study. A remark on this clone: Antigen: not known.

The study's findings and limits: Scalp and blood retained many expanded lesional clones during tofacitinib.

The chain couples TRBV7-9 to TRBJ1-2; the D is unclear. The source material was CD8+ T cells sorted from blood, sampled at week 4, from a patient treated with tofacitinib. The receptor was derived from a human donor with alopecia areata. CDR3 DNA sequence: TGTGCCAGCAGCTTAGGAGACTATGGCTACACCTTC. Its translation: CASSLGDYGYTF. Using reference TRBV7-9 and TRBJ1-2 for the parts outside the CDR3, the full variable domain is DTGVSQNPRHKITKRGQNVTFRCDPISEHNRLYWYRQTLGQGPEFLTYFQNEAQLEKSRLLSDRFSAERPKGSFSTLEIQRTEQGDSAMYLCASSLGDYGYTFGSGTRLTVV.